These T cell receptor beta chains were read from a single sample in a study of T cells in Graves' hyperthyroidism and ophthalmopathy. Using its own MiXCR run on the multiplex PCR reads, TCRdb lists one record per CDR3 protein. The sample records 500,000 to 600,000 distinct CDR3 sequences, about 46% being singletons. The sample was peripheral blood or thyroid tissue (not recorded which). These TCRs come from an adult woman with Graves' disease, either hyperthyroidism or ophthalmopathy (not recorded which). Both conserved end residues are part of each CDR3. Fields, in order: J gene, V gene, D gene, clone size, CDR3 protein, CDR3 DNA. The D gene is left open where the match is weak. Rows may omit the clone size; those that give it use once, few, many or a size class.

j_call: TRBJ1-4
v_call: TRBV9
d_call: .
clone_size: many
cdr3_aa: CASSPSRGNEKLFF
cdr3_nt: TGTGCCAGCAGCCCGAGTCGTGGTAATGAAAAACTGTTTTTT

j_call: TRBJ1-2
v_call: TRBV7-9
d_call: .
clone_size: .
cdr3_aa: CASSPREANYGYTF
cdr3_nt: TGTGCCAGCAGCCCTCGAGAGGCTAACTATGGCTACACCTTC

j_call: TRBJ1-2
v_call: TRBV7-2
d_call: .
clone_size: few
cdr3_aa: CASSLGEFPNYGYTF
cdr3_nt: TGTGCCAGCAGCTTGGGCGAATTCCCTAACTATGGCTACACCTTC

j_call: TRBJ1-6
v_call: TRBV7-8
d_call: TRBD1
clone_size: .
cdr3_aa: CASSLGPLGQGLVDSPLHF
cdr3_nt: TGTGCCAGCAGCTTAGGTCCATTGGGACAGGGGTTAGTTGATTCACCCCTCCACTTT

j_call: TRBJ2-7
v_call: TRBV20-1
d_call: .
clone_size: .
cdr3_aa: CSAIVRYEQYF
cdr3_nt: TGCAGTGCTATAGTCCGCTACGAGCAGTACTTC

j_call: TRBJ2-2
v_call: TRBV2
d_call: .
clone_size: .
cdr3_aa: CASDEPGDTGELFF
cdr3_nt: TGTGCCAGCGATGAGCCGGGAGACACCGGGGAGCTGTTTTTT

j_call: TRBJ2-7
v_call: TRBV11-2
d_call: .
clone_size: many
cdr3_aa: CASSLDRTVEQYF
cdr3_nt: TGTGCCAGCAGCTTAGATCGGACAGTCGAGCAGTACTTC

j_call: TRBJ1-1
v_call: TRBV4-1
d_call: .
clone_size: few
cdr3_aa: CASSQGGGRGRLGTEAFF
cdr3_nt: TGCGCCAGCAGCCAAGGAGGAGGCAGGGGTAGATTGGGCACTGAAGCTTTCTTT

j_call: TRBJ2-2
v_call: TRBV29-1
d_call: TRBD2
clone_size: .
cdr3_aa: CSVEGGSPTGELFF
cdr3_nt: TGCAGCGTTGAAGGCGGGAGTCCTACCGGGGAGCTGTTTTTT

j_call: TRBJ2-5
v_call: TRBV20-1
d_call: TRBD2
clone_size: .
cdr3_aa: CSAIRTSFETQYF
cdr3_nt: TGCAGTGCTATACGGACTAGCTTCGAGACCCAGTACTTC

j_call: TRBJ1-1
v_call: TRBV29-1
d_call: TRBD1
clone_size: many
cdr3_aa: CSVLTGVGTEAFF
cdr3_nt: TGCAGCGTCCTCACAGGGGTAGGCACTGAAGCTTTCTTT

j_call: TRBJ2-5
v_call: TRBV2
d_call: .
clone_size: .
cdr3_aa: CASAGYQETQYF
cdr3_nt: TGTGCCAGCGCAGGGTACCAAGAGACCCAGTACTTC

j_call: TRBJ1-5
v_call: TRBV30
d_call: .
clone_size: .
cdr3_aa: CAWGGQINQPQHF
cdr3_nt: TGTGCCTGGGGAGGACAAATCAATCAGCCCCAGCATTTT

j_call: TRBJ1-2
v_call: TRBV2
d_call: TRBD1
clone_size: .
cdr3_aa: CASSENRQGSYGYTF
cdr3_nt: TGTGCCAGCAGTGAAAACCGACAGGGGAGCTATGGCTACACCTTC

j_call: TRBJ1-2
v_call: TRBV7-9
d_call: .
clone_size: many
cdr3_aa: CASSLATPTGYDGYTF
cdr3_nt: TGTGCCAGCAGCTTAGCAACCCCCACAGGGTATGATGGCTACACCTTC

j_call: TRBJ1-5
v_call: TRBV15
d_call: .
clone_size: .
cdr3_aa: CATSRSGGKDDQPQHF
cdr3_nt: TGTGCCACCAGCAGATCGGGGGGGAAGGACGATCAGCCCCAGCATTTT

j_call: TRBJ1-2
v_call: TRBV14
d_call: .
clone_size: .
cdr3_aa: CASSSPGTGGYYGYTF
cdr3_nt: TGTGCCAGCAGTTCTCCCGGGACGGGGGGCTACTATGGCTACACCTTC

j_call: TRBJ1-5
v_call: TRBV5-6
d_call: .
clone_size: many
cdr3_aa: CASSSGTDYSNQPQHF
cdr3_nt: TGTGCCAGCAGCTCAGGGACCGATTATAGCAATCAGCCCCAGCATTTT

j_call: TRBJ1-5
v_call: TRBV5-1
d_call: .
clone_size: many
cdr3_aa: CASSLDLGGQQPQHF
cdr3_nt: TGCGCCAGCAGCTTGGATTTGGGGGGTCAACAGCCCCAGCATTTT

j_call: TRBJ2-1
v_call: TRBV29-1
d_call: TRBD2
clone_size: .
cdr3_aa: CSLASGFHNEQFF
cdr3_nt: TGCAGCTTAGCTAGCGGGTTCCACAATGAGCAGTTCTTC

j_call: TRBJ1-1
v_call: TRBV20-1
d_call: .
clone_size: .
cdr3_aa: CSASRTSGRGTEAFF
cdr3_nt: TGCAGTGCTAGTCGTACCTCGGGTCGAGGCACTGAAGCTTTCTTT

j_call: TRBJ2-2
v_call: TRBV10-3
d_call: TRBD1
clone_size: .
cdr3_aa: CAIRGQGENTGELFF
cdr3_nt: TGTGCCATCAGGGGACAGGGGGAGAACACCGGGGAGCTGTTTTTT

j_call: TRBJ1-1
v_call: TRBV29-1
d_call: .
clone_size: few
cdr3_aa: CSVAGRVNTEASF
cdr3_nt: TGCAGCGTCGCGGGACGGGTGAACACTGAAGCTTCCTTT

j_call: TRBJ1-1
v_call: TRBV11-2
d_call: .
clone_size: few
cdr3_aa: CASSLGGEASEAFF
cdr3_nt: TGTGCCAGCAGCTTAGGGGGGGAGGCGTCTGAAGCTTTCTTT

j_call: TRBJ2-2
v_call: TRBV19
d_call: .
clone_size: few
cdr3_aa: CASTFSLGTGELFF
cdr3_nt: TGTGCCAGCACGTTCTCGTTGGGGACCGGGGAGCTGTTTTTT

j_call: TRBJ1-1
v_call: TRBV12-5
d_call: TRBD1
clone_size: few
cdr3_aa: CASGITTGENTEAFF
cdr3_nt: TGTGCTAGTGGTATCACGACAGGGGAGAACACTGAAGCTTTCTTT

j_call: TRBJ2-3
v_call: TRBV29-1
d_call: TRBD2
clone_size: .
cdr3_aa: CSGLLAGGADTQYF
cdr3_nt: TGCAGCGGCCTACTAGCGGGAGGAGCAGATACGCAGTATTTT

j_call: TRBJ1-1
v_call: TRBV20-1
d_call: TRBD1
clone_size: .
cdr3_aa: CSAPGTGRAEAFF
cdr3_nt: TGCAGTGCACCCGGGACAGGGAGGGCTGAAGCTTTCTTT

j_call: TRBJ2-7
v_call: TRBV10-2
d_call: .
clone_size: few
cdr3_aa: CASRGGWTGILGEQYF
cdr3_nt: TGCGCCAGCAGGGGGGGATGGACGGGCATCCTAGGCGAGCAGTACTTC

j_call: TRBJ2-5
v_call: TRBV10-3
d_call: .
clone_size: .
cdr3_aa: CAISDAWQPQYF
cdr3_nt: TGTGCCATCAGTGACGCCTGGCAGCCCCAGTACTTC

j_call: TRBJ1-2
v_call: TRBV12-3/TRBV12-4
d_call: .
clone_size: .
cdr3_aa: CASSGWGARGYTF
cdr3_nt: TGTGCCAGCAGCGGGTGGGGGGCGCGTGGCTACACCTTC

j_call: TRBJ2-7
v_call: TRBV29-1
d_call: TRBD1
clone_size: .
cdr3_aa: CSLGDRFYEQYF
cdr3_nt: TGCAGCTTGGGGGACAGGTTCTACGAGCAGTACTTC

j_call: TRBJ1-1
v_call: TRBV7-8
d_call: .
clone_size: .
cdr3_aa: CASSRIQGFPNTEAFF
cdr3_nt: TGTGCCAGCAGCCGCATACAGGGCTTCCCGAACACTGAAGCTTTCTTT

j_call: TRBJ2-7
v_call: TRBV29-1
d_call: TRBD2
clone_size: .
cdr3_aa: CSLEGGRWAYEQYF
cdr3_nt: TGCAGCTTGGAAGGCGGGAGATGGGCCTACGAGCAGTACTTC

j_call: TRBJ1-6
v_call: TRBV20-1
d_call: TRBD1
clone_size: .
cdr3_aa: CSAAGQGAANSPLHF
cdr3_nt: TGCAGCGCAGCCGGACAGGGGGCGGCTAATTCACCCCTCCACTTT

j_call: TRBJ2-2
v_call: TRBV10-2
d_call: .
clone_size: many
cdr3_aa: CAAEAGELFF
cdr3_nt: TGCGCCGCTGAAGCCGGGGAGCTGTTTTTT

j_call: TRBJ1-5
v_call: TRBV12-3/TRBV12-4
d_call: .
clone_size: many
cdr3_aa: CASADGAKQPQHF
cdr3_nt: TGTGCCAGCGCGGATGGGGCAAAACAGCCCCAGCATTTT

j_call: TRBJ2-5
v_call: TRBV2
d_call: TRBD2
clone_size: .
cdr3_aa: CASTSWTRTQETQYF
cdr3_nt: TGTGCCAGCACCTCTTGGACTAGAACCCAAGAGACCCAGTACTTC

j_call: TRBJ1-1
v_call: TRBV6-5
d_call: .
clone_size: many
cdr3_aa: CAPRRGANTEAFF
cdr3_nt: TGTGCCCCCCGGAGGGGAGCGAACACTGAAGCTTTCTTT

j_call: TRBJ1-2
v_call: TRBV7-2
d_call: TRBD1
clone_size: .
cdr3_aa: CASSRTFGQGANYGYTF
cdr3_nt: TGTGCCAGCAGCCGAACCTTCGGACAGGGCGCTAACTATGGCTACACCTTC